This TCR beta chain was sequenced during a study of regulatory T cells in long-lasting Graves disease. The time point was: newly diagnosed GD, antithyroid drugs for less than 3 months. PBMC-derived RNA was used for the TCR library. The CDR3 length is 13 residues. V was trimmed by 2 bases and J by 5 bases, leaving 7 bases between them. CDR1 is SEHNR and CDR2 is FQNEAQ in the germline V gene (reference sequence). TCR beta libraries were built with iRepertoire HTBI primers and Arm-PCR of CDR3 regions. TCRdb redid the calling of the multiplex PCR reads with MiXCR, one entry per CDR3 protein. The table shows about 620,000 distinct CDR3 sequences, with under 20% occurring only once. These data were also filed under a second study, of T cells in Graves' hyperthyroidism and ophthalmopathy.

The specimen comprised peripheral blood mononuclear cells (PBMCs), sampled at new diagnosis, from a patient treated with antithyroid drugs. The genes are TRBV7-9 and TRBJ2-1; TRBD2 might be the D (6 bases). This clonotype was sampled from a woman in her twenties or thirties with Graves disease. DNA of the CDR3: TGTGCCAGCAGCTTACCGGGGGACAATGAGCAGTTCTTC. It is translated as CASSLPGDNEQFF.